The 18 T cell receptor beta chains presented below share a single source sample, sequenced in a study of CD8 T cells in Susac syndrome. RNA totalling about 0.5 to 1 ug underwent reverse transcription with random hexamers. TCRdb analysed the immunoSEQ multiplex PCR reads with MiXCR anew, one entry per CDR3 protein. Of 120,000 or so distinct CDR3 sequences listed, 90% to 95% are singletons. Sequencing input: CD4+ T cells from PBMCs. Receptor source: a human donor in good health.

Written as DNA, the CDR3 is TGCAGCGTTGAAGATCAATGGGGGGAAGCCAAAAACATTCAGTACTTC. Its protein is CSVEDQWGEAKNIQYF. V usage is TRBV29-1 and J usage is TRBJ2-4; possible D gene TRBD2, 6 bases. V lost 0 bases to trimming and J lost 0 bases, with 12 bases between them. This CDR3 spans 16 amino acids. Germline V gene lookup returns CDR1 SQVTM and CDR2 ANQGSEA.

In its sample, this clonotype was seen once. The chain couples TRBV7-2 to TRBJ1-3; D remains unclear. V was pared by 5 bases and J by 2 bases, with 13 bases between. Germline-derived CDR1 and CDR2 are SGHTA and FQGNSA. The CDR3 loop spans 15 amino acids. Written as DNA, the CDR3 is TGTGCCAGCAGCCTCGCGGGGAGGACTGGAAACACCATATATTTT. Protein: CASSLAGRTGNTIYF.

The CDR3 nucleotides read TGTGCCAGCAGTGTCACAGCTAACTATGGCTACACCTTC. This translates into CASSVTANYGYTF. This chain uses TRBV25-1 with TRBJ1-2, with D hard to call. Trimming took 4 bases from V and 0 from J, leaving 6 bases between them. The germline gives CDR1 MGHDK, CDR2 SYGVNS. The CDR3 spans 13 residues.

The chain couples TRBV20-1 to TRBJ2-3, with TRBD2 as a possible D gene (7 bases). This CDR3 spans 16 amino acids. Germline values: CDR1 DFQATT, CDR2 SNEGSKA (reference sequence). The germline V and J ends were trimmed by 2 bases and 2 bases, with 17 bases remaining between them. Here the CDR3 DNA reads TGCAGTGCTAGACCCTCCACTGGGGGGGCCACAGATACGCAGTATTTT. It is translated as CSARPSTGGATDTQYF.

The V call is TRBV2, the J call TRBJ2-1; D is possibly TRBD2 (5 bases). Germline-derived CDR1 and CDR2 are SNHLY and FYNNEI. V shed 6 bases and J shed 2 bases, with 11 bases lying between them. The CDR3 has 14 residues. In nucleotides, the CDR3 is TGTGCCAGCAGCTTAGAGGGCCCCTACAATGAGCAGTTCTTC. It translates to CASSLEGPYNEQFF.

V usage is TRBV5-1 and J usage is TRBJ2-7; 11 bases match TRBD2. The length of the CDR3 is 15 residues. Germline lookup yields CDR1 SGHRS and CDR2 YFSETQ. Losses at the gene ends were 4 bases for V and 8 bases for J; bases not matched to a gene: 11. The CDR3 loop is CASSPVLAGGGQQYF. DNA for the CDR3: TGCGCCAGCAGCCCCGTGTTAGCGGGAGGGGGACAGCAGTACTTC.

The chain has TRBV7-3 and TRBJ2-2; tentative D call: TRBD2 (6 bases). Trimming pared 2 bases from V and 5 bases from J, leaving 15 bases between. The CDR3 has 16 amino acids. Germline lookup yields CDR1 SGHTA and CDR2 FQGTGA. This CDR3 reads CASSLDPPGATGELFF. CDR3 bases: TGTGCCAGCAGCTTAGATCCTCCGGGAGCAACCGGGGAGCTGTTTTTT.

CDR3 amino acids: CASSLQVYEQYF. CDR3 in DNA: TGTGCCAGCAGTCTACAGGTCTACGAGCAGTACTTC. The rearrangement uses TRBV28 and TRBJ2-7; possibly TRBD1 for D (5 bases). V lost 5 bases, J lost 3 bases, and 8 bases lay in between. The CDR3 is 12 residues long. Germline V gene lookup returns CDR1 MDHEN and CDR2 SYDVKM.

J is TRBJ2-5 and V is TRBV4-1; D is possibly TRBD1 or TRBD2 (5 bases each). This CDR3 is built from 15 residues. The V gene's germline CDR1 is MGHRA and CDR2 YSYEKL. The V end was cut by 0 bases, the J end by 8 bases, with 16 bases between. CDR3 sequence (DNA): TGCGCCAGCAGCCAAGAATACGGGGCAGGGCGAACCCAGTACTTC. Translating gives CASSQEYGAGRTQYF.

The chain combines TRBV7-9 with TRBJ2-5, with 7 bases identical to TRBD1. Trimming removed 5 bases from V and 7 bases from J; junction bases left unmatched: 7. Germline values: CDR1 SEHNR, CDR2 FQNEAQ (reference sequence). The CDR3 extends over 13 amino acids. CDR3: CASSPQGEGTQYF. DNA for the CDR3: TGTGCCAGCAGCCCCCAGGGGGAAGGGACCCAGTACTTC.

The rearrangement uses TRBV2 and TRBJ1-2; no reliable D call. Looked up from germline, CDR1 is SNHLY and CDR2 is FYNNEI. The ends were cut back, 3 bases at V and 8 bases at J, with 10 bases in the middle. This CDR3 spans 12 amino acids. The CDR3 reads CASSDRPGGYTF. In DNA form, the CDR3 reads TGTGCCAGCAGTGACAGGCCCGGGGGCTACACCTTC. The entire variable domain, with the rest obtained from reference TRBV2 and TRBJ1-2, is as follows: EPEVTQTPSHQVTQMGQEVILRCVPISNHLYFYWYRQILGQKVEFLVSFYNNEISEKSEIFDDQFSVERPDGSNFTLKIRSTKLEDSAMYFCASSDRPGGYTFGSGTRLTVV.

The CDR3 DNA reads as TGTGCCAGCAGCTTAGCTGGCCGACCCACAGATACGCAGTATTTT. Its protein product is CASSLAGRPTDTQYF. The rearrangement uses TRBV7-9 and TRBJ2-3; D not certain. With 0 bases removed from V and 2 bases from J, the gap between germline ends came to 9 bases. The CDR3 runs 15 residues. Germline V CDR1 and CDR2: SEHNR, FQNEAQ (reference sequence). Using reference TRBV7-9 and TRBJ2-3 for the parts outside the CDR3, the full variable domain is DTGVSQNPRHKITKRGQNVTFRCDPISEHNRLYWYRQTLGQGPEFLTYFQNEAQLEKSRLLSDRFSAERPKGSFSTLEIQRTEQGDSAMYLCASSLAGRPTDTQYFGPGTRLTVL.

The chain combines TRBV7-2 with TRBJ2-7; 10 bases fit TRBD2. The CDR3 has 15 amino acids. Trimming cost V 1 base and J 5 bases; bases outside gene matches: 5. CDR1 and CDR2 (germline): SGHTA, FQGNSA. CDR3 coding DNA: TGTGCCAGCAGCTTAGTAACTAGCGGGACCCACGAGCAGTACTTC. Its protein is CASSLVTSGTHEQYF.

This chain joins TRBV10-3 and TRBJ2-7, with 8 positions matching TRBD2. CDR3 length: 12 amino acids. Trimming at V came to 4 bases and at J to 6 bases, leaving 2 bases not matched to a gene. Germline V gene sequence: CDR1 ENHRY, CDR2 SYGVKD. DNA of the CDR3: TGTGCCATCAGTGGGACTAGCTCCGAGCAGTACTTC. Protein product: CAISGTSSEQYF.

The rearrangement joins TRBV30 to TRBJ2-3, with no clear D. V shed 0 bases and J shed 0 bases, with 13 bases lying between them. The CDR3 extends over 16 amino acids. Germline values: CDR1 GTSNPN, CDR2 SVGIG (reference sequence). CDR3 loop: CAWSVPVNPSTDTQYF. The CDR3 DNA reads TGTGCCTGGAGTGTACCAGTTAACCCTAGCACAGATACGCAGTATTTT.

The CDR3 protein is CASSQARGETQYF. The CDR3 DNA reads TGTGCCAGCAGCCAAGCTCGAGGGGAGACCCAGTACTTC. This chain links TRBV3-1 with TRBJ2-5, with a tentative D call TRBD2 (5 bases). CDR3 length equals 13 residues. V was shortened by 1 base and J by 5 bases, with 8 bases between the two germline ends. The germline CDR1 and CDR2 sequences are LGHDT and YNNKEL (reference sequence).

The genes are TRBV9 and TRBJ2-2; D remains unclear. V lost 4 bases, J lost 0 bases, and 10 bases lay in between. CDR1 is SGDLS and CDR2 is YYNGEE in the germline V gene. The CDR3 consists of 15 residues. DNA of the CDR3: TGTGCCAGCAGCTCGGTGTTCGCGAACACCGGGGAGCTGTTTTTT. Protein product: CASSSVFANTGELFF. The whole variable domain, filled in from reference TRBV9 and TRBJ2-2, reads DSGVTQTPKHLITATGQRVTLRCSPRSGDLSVYWYQQSLDQGLQFLIQYYNGEERAKGNILERFSAQQFPDLHSELNLSSLELGDSALYFCASSSVFANTGELFFGEGSRLTVL.

The genes are TRBV6-5 and TRBJ2-7; 10 nucleotides match TRBD2. This CDR3 spans 16 amino acids. V lost 4 bases, J lost 4 bases, and 10 bases stayed unmatched. CDR1 MNHEY and CDR2 SVGAGI come from the germline V gene. CDR3 residues: CASSSGLAERKYEQYF. CDR3 coding DNA: TGTGCCAGCAGTTCCGGACTAGCGGAACGGAAGTACGAGCAGTACTTC.